This record covers a single TCR beta chain. Its antigen remains unknown. This specimen comes from a study of cytomegalovirus exposure and HLA in healthy donors. PCR primers comprised 60 Vbeta and 13 Jbeta primers. Measured with immunoSEQ multiplex PCR; TCRdb has only the in-frame clones, and not every one. In total, the table holds some 84,000 clones. General study points: Earlier analysis looked at TCR beta V segments, and most were productive about 87% or about 30% of the time.

There are 14 residues in the CDR3. Trimming left V 3 bases short and J 4 bases short, with 9 bases between. Per germline, CDR1 MGHDK and CDR2 SYGVNS. Material for sequencing was PBMCs. The sequence was collected from a man aged 45-65 years in good health and CMV-seronegative. The chain uses TRBV25-1 and TRBJ1-4; D unclear. In DNA, the CDR3 is TGTGCCAGCAGTGACCCGGGAGGTAATGAAAAACTGTTTTTT. It codes for CASSDPGGNEKLFF.